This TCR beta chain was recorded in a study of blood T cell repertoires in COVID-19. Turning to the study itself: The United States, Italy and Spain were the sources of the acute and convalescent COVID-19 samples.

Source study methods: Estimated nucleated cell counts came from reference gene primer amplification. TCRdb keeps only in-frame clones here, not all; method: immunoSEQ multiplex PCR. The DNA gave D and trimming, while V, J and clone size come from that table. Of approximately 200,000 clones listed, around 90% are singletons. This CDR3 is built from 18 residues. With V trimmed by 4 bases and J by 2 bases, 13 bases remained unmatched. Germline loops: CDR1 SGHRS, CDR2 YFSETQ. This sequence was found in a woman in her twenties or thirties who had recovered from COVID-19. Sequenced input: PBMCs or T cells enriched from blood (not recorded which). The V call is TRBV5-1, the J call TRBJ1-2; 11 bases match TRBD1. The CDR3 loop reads CASSAGQGAGLRNYGYTF. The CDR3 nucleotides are TGCGCCAGCAGCGCCGGACAGGGGGCAGGGTTGAGGAACTATGGCTACACCTTC.